This T cell receptor (beta chain) was recovered during a study of beta chain features in type 1 diabetes (dated by TCRdb to the late 2010s). Some background on the complete study: No differences in mean age, gender distribution, total cell number or subset yield were found between patients and healthy donors. Across all samples, roughly 110,000,000 sorted cells were examined, and cell number per subset correlated strongly with RNA yield. The study compared TCRB repertoires of sorted circulating CD4+ T cell subsets between recently diagnosed type 1 diabetes patients and matched healthy donors. Naive and central memory subsets were obtained from all 30 or so donors, but regulatory and stem cell-like memory subsets were isolated from only 8 patients and about 8 healthy donors. What the research found in general, with its limitations: Because cDNA was sequenced instead of genomic DNA, highly expressing activated cells could be over-represented, though the groups showed no difference in activation or CD3 levels. Patients with type 1 diabetes made fewer insertions and deleted more nucleotides at VDJ recombination sites, implying thymic rearrangement abnormalities. HLA sub-analyses involved small numbers of individuals, so any influence of HLA type on TCRB rearrangement remained unresolved. Naive, central memory and regulatory TCRB repertoires appeared to be more alike among patients than among healthy donors. PCR might favor shorter templates, but patient and control samples were amplified and corrected together, so any skew would affect both groups equally. In all four CD4+ subsets, TCRB CDR3 length was moderately but significantly shorter in type 1 diabetes patients.

The High Capacity cDNA Reverse Transcription Kit was used to reverse transcribe all of the isolated RNA, meaning that expressed TCRB transcripts were what got sequenced. Naive, central memory and regulatory T cell samples underwent deep immunoSEQ sequencing, averaging approximately 3.3 million total reads per sample. Sorted cells were lysed in RLT buffer and RNA was extracted with DNase-treated RNeasy Micro or Mini kits, depending on cell number. Each cell subset was processed separately to prevent cross-contamination, with patient and healthy donor samples processed together. TCRB sequences were amplified from cDNA with the immunoSEQ multiplex PCR, producing 87-bp fragments spanning the CDR3 region. Sequencing of the amplicons was performed on the Illumina HiSeq platform. As for how the authors treated the data: Synthetic template baselines were used to correct PCR bias computationally, reads within Hamming distance 2 were collapsed, and singletons that could not be merged were discarded. Reads were aligned to IMGT to assign V, D and J genes, CDR3 length, and insertions or deletions at six rearrangement sites. Within each subset, clonotype counts were normalized to sorted cell number, after which true diversity and Gini coefficients were computed with the tcR R package. Repertoire sharing was quantified using the overlap coefficient calculated on TCRB nucleotide sequences. TCRdb obtained this table from immuneACCESS and retained in-frame rearrangements with V and J assigned. These tables miss some clones; where compared with another copy, unresolved V genes account for less than half of the shortfall, and the remainder is unexplained. V, J and clone size derive from that table, while D and trimming were established from the DNA sequence. Within this sample are 150,000 to 200,000 clones, with about 13% of them counted one time only. About 0.66% of the sample is taken by the ten largest.

Clipping removes 8 bases from V and 3 bases from J, with 10 as the unmatched junction base count. For CDR1 and CDR2, the germline V gene lists SNHLY and FYNNEI. Spanning cysteine to phenylalanine, the CDR3 consists of 16 amino acids. Here the CDR3 DNA is all that survives: 48 bases in frame from base 1. Each donor gave one peripheral blood draw, roughly 0.11 L on average, collected into heparinised tubes. Naive, central memory, regulatory and stem cell-like memory CD4+ T cells were sorted on a BD FACSAria II using a panel including CD45RO, CCR7, CD25, CD127, CD95 and CD27. Every sorted population had a purity above 95%. PBMCs were isolated immediately by Lymphoprep density gradient centrifugation and stained directly without culture. So that batch effects would be minimized, each experiment stained and sorted samples in pairs, pairing one healthy donor with one patient. Comments on this clone: There is no known antigen for this receptor. No base qualities exist here, and no much larger clone lies one base off it.

Sequencing was performed on central memory CD4+ T cells from blood. The chain links TRBV2 with TRBJ2-2, with 9 junctional bases fitting TRBD2. The sequence derives from a woman aged 18-29 years in good health. The nucleotides are TGTGCCAGCCGAGGAGCGGGAGGAGTAGACACCGGGGAGCTGTTTTTT. It translates as CASRGAGGVDTGELFF.